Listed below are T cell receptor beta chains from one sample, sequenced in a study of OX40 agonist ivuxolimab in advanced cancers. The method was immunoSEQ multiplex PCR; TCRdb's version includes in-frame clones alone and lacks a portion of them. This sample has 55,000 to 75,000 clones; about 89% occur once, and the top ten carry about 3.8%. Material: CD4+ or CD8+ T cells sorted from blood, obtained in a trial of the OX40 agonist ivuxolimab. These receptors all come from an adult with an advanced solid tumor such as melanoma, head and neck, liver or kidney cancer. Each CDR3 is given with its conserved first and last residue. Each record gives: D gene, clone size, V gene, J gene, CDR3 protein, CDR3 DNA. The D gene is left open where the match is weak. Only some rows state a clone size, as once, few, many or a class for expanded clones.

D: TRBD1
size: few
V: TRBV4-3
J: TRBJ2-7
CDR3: CASSQGTGRYEQYF
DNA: TGCGCCAGCAGCCAAGGGACAGGCCGGTACGAGCAGTACTTC

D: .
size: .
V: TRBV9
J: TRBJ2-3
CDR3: CASSVVGGPTDTQYF
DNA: TGTGCCAGCAGCGTAGTAGGGGGGCCCACAGATACGCAGTATTTT

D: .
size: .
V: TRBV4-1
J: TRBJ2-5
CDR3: CASSQSTGQETQYF
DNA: TGCGCCAGCAGCCAAAGTACAGGTCAAGAGACCCAGTACTTC

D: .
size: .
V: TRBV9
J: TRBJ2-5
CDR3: CASSVGDRKETQYF
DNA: TGTGCCAGCAGCGTCGGTGACAGGAAAGAGACCCAGTACTTC

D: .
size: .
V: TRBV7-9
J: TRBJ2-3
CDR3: CASSSALPDTQYF
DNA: TGTGCCAGCAGCTCTGCTTTGCCAGATACGCAGTATTTT

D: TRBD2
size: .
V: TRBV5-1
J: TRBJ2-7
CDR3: CASSSGLAGDEQYF
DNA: TGCGCCAGCAGCTCTGGACTAGCTGGAGACGAGCAGTACTTC

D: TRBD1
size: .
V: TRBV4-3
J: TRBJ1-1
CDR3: CASSQEQGESTEAFF
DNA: TGCGCCAGCAGCCAAGAACAGGGGGAATCCACTGAAGCTTTCTTT

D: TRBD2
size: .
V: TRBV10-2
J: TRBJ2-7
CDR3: CASSGTSGSYEQYF
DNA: TGCGCCAGCAGTGGGACTAGCGGATCCTACGAGCAGTACTTC

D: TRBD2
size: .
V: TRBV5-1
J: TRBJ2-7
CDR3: CASSQGLAGRPYEQYF
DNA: TGCGCCAGCAGCCAAGGACTAGCGGGAAGACCCTACGAGCAGTACTTC

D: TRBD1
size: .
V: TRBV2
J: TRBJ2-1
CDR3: CASSGPGTVYNEQFF
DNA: TGTGCCAGCAGTGGCCCCGGGACAGTATACAATGAGCAGTTCTTC

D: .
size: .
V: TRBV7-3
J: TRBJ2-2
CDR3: CASSSLPGIANTGELFF
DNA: TGTGCCAGCAGCTCGCTACCCGGGATCGCGAACACCGGGGAGCTGTTTTTT

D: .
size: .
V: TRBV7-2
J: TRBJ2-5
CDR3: CASSSTGDQETQYF
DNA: TGTGCCAGCAGCTCCACAGGAGACCAAGAGACCCAGTACTTC

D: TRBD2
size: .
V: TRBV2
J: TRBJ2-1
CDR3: CASRKGYVLGLADDNEQFF
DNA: TGTGCCAGCAGGAAAGGTTATGTACTGGGACTAGCGGACGACAATGAGCAGTTCTTC

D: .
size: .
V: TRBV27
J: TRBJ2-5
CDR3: CASSPQEYGETQYF
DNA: TGTGCCAGCAGTCCACAAGAATACGGGGAGACCCAGTACTTC

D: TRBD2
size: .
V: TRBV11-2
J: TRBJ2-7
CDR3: CASSLAGADYEQYF
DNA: TGTGCCAGCAGCCTAGCGGGAGCGGACTACGAGCAGTACTTC

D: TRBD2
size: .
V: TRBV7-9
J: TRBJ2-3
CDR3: CASSLFPAGGLGTQYF
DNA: TGTGCCAGCAGCTTATTCCCAGCGGGAGGCCTCGGGACGCAGTATTTT

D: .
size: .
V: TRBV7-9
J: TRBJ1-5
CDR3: CASSPPGAPPNQPQHF
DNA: TGTGCCAGCAGCCCGCCGGGGGCCCCCCCCAATCAGCCCCAGCATTTT

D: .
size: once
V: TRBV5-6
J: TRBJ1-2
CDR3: CASSLAPLTRNYGYTF
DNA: TGTGCCAGCAGCTTGGCCCCCCTGACACGAAACTATGGCTACACCTTC

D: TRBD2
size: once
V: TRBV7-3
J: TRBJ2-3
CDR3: CASSLGTSSDTQYF
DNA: TGTGCCAGCAGCTTGGGGACTAGCAGTGATACGCAGTATTTT

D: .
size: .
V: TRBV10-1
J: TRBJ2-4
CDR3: CASSESIGYIQYF
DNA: TGCGCCAGCAGTGAGTCAATAGGCTACATTCAGTACTTC

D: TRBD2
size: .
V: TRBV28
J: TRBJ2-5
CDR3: CASSPPGRGKGETQYF
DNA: TGTGCCAGCAGTCCCCCAGGGCGGGGGAAAGGGGAGACCCAGTACTTC

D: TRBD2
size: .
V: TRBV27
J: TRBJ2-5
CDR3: CASSPLPASGSPETQYF
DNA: TGTGCCAGCAGTCCCCTACCGGCTAGCGGGAGCCCGGAGACCCAGTACTTC

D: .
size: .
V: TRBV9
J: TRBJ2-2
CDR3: CASTAAPNTGELFF
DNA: TGTGCCAGCACCGCGGCCCCGAACACCGGGGAGCTGTTTTTT

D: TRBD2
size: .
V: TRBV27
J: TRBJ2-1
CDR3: CASSLSSGNYEQFF
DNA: TGTGCCAGCAGTTTGTCTAGCGGGAACTATGAGCAGTTCTTC

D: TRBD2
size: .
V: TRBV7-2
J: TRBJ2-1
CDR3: CASSFVAGGYNEQFF
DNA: TGTGCCAGCAGCTTCGTAGCGGGGGGTTACAATGAGCAGTTCTTC

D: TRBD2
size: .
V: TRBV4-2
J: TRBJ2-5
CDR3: CASSQHGGETQYF
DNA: TGTGCCAGCAGCCAACACGGGGGGGAGACCCAGTACTTC

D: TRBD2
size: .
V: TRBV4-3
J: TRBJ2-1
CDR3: CASSQGLAGFNEQFF
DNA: TGCGCCAGCAGCCAGGGACTAGCGGGATTCAATGAGCAGTTCTTC

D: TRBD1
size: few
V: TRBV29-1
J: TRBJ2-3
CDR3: CSVVNRGSGADTQYF
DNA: TGCAGCGTGGTGAACAGGGGGAGTGGTGCAGATACGCAGTATTTT

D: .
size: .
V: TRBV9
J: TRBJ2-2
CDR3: CASSAGPGQLNTGELFF
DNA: TGTGCCAGCAGCGCCGGTCCAGGTCAACTTAACACCGGGGAGCTGTTTTTT

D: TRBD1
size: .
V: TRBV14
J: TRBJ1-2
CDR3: CASSQDQGEYGYTF
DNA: TGTGCCAGCAGCCAAGACCAGGGGGAGTATGGCTACACCTTC

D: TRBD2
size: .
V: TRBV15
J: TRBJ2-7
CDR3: CATSRGLAAPYEQYF
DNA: TGTGCCACCAGCAGAGGACTAGCGGCCCCCTACGAGCAGTACTTC

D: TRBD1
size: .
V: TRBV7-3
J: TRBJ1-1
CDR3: CASSLGQGENTEAFF
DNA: TGTGCCAGCAGCTTGGGGCAGGGGGAGAACACTGAAGCTTTCTTT

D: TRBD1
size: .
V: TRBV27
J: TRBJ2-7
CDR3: CASRPGTASYEQYF
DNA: TGTGCCAGCAGGCCCGGGACAGCCTCCTACGAGCAGTACTTC

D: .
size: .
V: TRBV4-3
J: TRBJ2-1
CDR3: CASSQDRATYNEQFF
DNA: TGCGCCAGCAGCCAAGACAGGGCCACCTACAATGAGCAGTTCTTC

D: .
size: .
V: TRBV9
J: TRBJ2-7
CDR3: CASSVAWGYEQYF
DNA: TGTGCCAGCAGCGTAGCTTGGGGTTACGAGCAGTACTTC

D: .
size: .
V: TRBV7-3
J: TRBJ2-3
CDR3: CASSLIVTDTQYF
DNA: TGTGCCAGCAGTTTAATAGTCACAGATACGCAGTATTTT

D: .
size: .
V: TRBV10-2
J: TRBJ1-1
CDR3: CASSDLVRPTSEAFF
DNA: TGCGCCAGCAGTGACCTTGTCAGACCCACCTCTGAAGCTTTCTTT

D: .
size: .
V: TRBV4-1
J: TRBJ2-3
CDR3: CASNPSWAGATDTQYF
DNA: TGCGCCAGCAACCCCTCGTGGGCAGGGGCCACAGATACGCAGTATTTT

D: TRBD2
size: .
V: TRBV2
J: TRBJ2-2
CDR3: CASRSSSGTRSAGELFF
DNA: TGTGCCAGCAGATCGAGTTCAGGGACTAGGAGTGCCGGGGAGCTGTTTTTT

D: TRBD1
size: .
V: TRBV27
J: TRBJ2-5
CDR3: CASSGRQGLETQYF
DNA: TGTGCCAGCAGTGGGCGACAGGGGTTGGAGACCCAGTACTTC

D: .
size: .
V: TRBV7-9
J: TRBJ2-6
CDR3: CASSRSPVSGANVLTF
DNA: TGTGCCAGCAGCAGATCTCCGGTCTCTGGGGCCAACGTCCTGACTTTC

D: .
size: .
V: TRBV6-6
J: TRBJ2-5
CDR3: CASSPATSLETQYF
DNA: TGTGCCAGCAGTCCCGCTACTAGCCTTGAGACCCAGTACTTC

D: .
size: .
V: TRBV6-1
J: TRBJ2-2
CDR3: CARPRVVMNTGELFF
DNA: TGTGCCAGACCCCGGGTGGTAATGAACACCGGGGAGCTGTTTTTT

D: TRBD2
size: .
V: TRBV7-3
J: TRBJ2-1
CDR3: CASSAGGLAGNEQFF
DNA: TGTGCCAGCAGCGCCGGGGGGCTAGCGGGGAATGAGCAGTTCTTC

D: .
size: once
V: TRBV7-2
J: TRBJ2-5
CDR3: CASSLGPGAETQYF
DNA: TGTGCCAGCAGCTTGGGCCCGGGGGCAGAGACCCAGTACTTC

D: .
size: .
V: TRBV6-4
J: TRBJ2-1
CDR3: CASSEDANNEQFF
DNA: TGTGCCAGCAGTGAGGACGCAAACAATGAGCAGTTCTTC

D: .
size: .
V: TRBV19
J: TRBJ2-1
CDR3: CASSREPLLDEQFF
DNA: TGTGCCAGTTCACGGGAACCCCTTTTGGATGAGCAGTTCTTC

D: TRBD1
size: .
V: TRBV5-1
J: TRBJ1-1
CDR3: CASSLGTGTSEAFF
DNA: TGCGCCAGCAGCTTGGGGACAGGGACTTCTGAAGCTTTCTTT

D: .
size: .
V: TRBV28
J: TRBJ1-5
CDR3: CASSRALADSNQPQHF
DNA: TGTGCCAGCAGTCGCGCCCTGGCAGATAGCAATCAGCCCCAGCATTTT

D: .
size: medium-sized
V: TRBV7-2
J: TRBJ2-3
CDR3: CASSLAEGLKSTDTQYF
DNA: TGTGCCAGCAGCTTAGCGGAGGGGCTAAAAAGCACAGATACGCAGTATTTT